This T cell receptor beta chain originates from a study of human versus mouse CDR3 diversity and MHC coevolution. Study-level background: Reportedly, immunoSEQ detects one in 200,000 T cells with minimized PCR bias. Study-wide findings and caveats: Mice had fewer CDR3 deletions and insertions than humans on average. iCHAO1 estimated the human TCR beta repertoire at roughly 1.5 million clonotypes.

The ends were cut back, 2 bases at V and 3 bases at J, with 9 bases in the middle. Germline lookup yields CDR1 SGHNT and CDR2 YYREEE (reference sequence). This CDR3 is built from 13 residues. This clone showed up just once. What it recognizes is unknown. Measured with immunoSEQ multiplex PCR; TCRdb has only the in-frame clones, and not every one. The sample consists of about 73,000 clones, 92% of them appearing once. The sample was naive CD4+ T cells from blood. Subset indicated: CD45RO-negative CD62L-positive naive CD4 T cells. The chain carries TRBV5-4 and TRBJ2-7; D is undetermined. This receptor was obtained from a person between 30 and 69 years old in good health. CDR3 sequence: CASSLTPGYEQYF. The CDR3 nucleotides read TGTGCCAGCAGCTTAACTCCTGGCTACGAGCAGTACTTC.